This T cell receptor (beta chain) was identified during a study of blood T cell repertoires in COVID-19. As for the study in general: Acute-phase and convalescent COVID-19 samples originated in the United States, Italy and Spain.

Germline V CDR1 and CDR2: WNHNN, SYGVQD (reference sequence). The junction had 8 bases not matched to a gene; V was cut back by 6 bases and J by 8 bases. The CDR3 has 14 residues. Original handling: Counts of nucleated cells, estimated from reference gene primer amplification, were obtained. Generated by immunoSEQ multiplex PCR, the TCRdb table keeps only in-frame clones and is missing some. Clonal size and the V and J genes are those of that table, whereas D and trimming came from the DNA. Of over 250,000 clones listed, about 88% are singletons. This chain links TRBV10-1 with TRBJ2-1, with 9 nucleotides matching TRBD1. Sequencing was performed on peripheral blood. The clonotype comes from a man between 60 and 70 years old who had recovered from COVID-19. The CDR3 is CASSQGQGGDEQFF. The CDR3 coding sequence is TGCGCCAGCAGCCAGGGACAGGGTGGGGATGAGCAGTTCTTC.